In this sample, the clone carrying this T cell receptor beta chain turned up many times. V was clipped by 4 bases and J by 0 bases, with 11 bases between them. This CDR3 is 15 amino acids long. CDR1 SGHKS and CDR2 YYEKEE come from the germline V gene (reference sequence). This record belongs to a study of regulatory T cells in long-lasting Graves disease. Study-wide context: Patients with new Graves' disease had used antithyroid drugs below 3 months.

The time point here: newly diagnosed GD, antithyroid drugs for less than 3 months. The authors made the TCR library using RNA they extracted from PBMCs. Building the TCR beta libraries relied on iRepertoire HTBI primers, and CDR3 regions underwent Arm-PCR. TCRdb reprocessed the multiplex PCR reads via MiXCR and lists one record per CDR3 protein. Altogether 250,000 or so distinct CDR3 sequences are present, approximately 20% being singletons, with the ten largest covering 14%. The data also belong to a second study, concerning T cells in Graves' hyperthyroidism and ophthalmopathy. This second study says: When the TCR CDR3 underwent first-round RT-PCR, the HTBI primer set was used. Most expanded thyroid clonotypes above 0.001 also appeared in blood.

The sequencing used peripheral blood mononuclear cells (PBMCs), collected at new diagnosis, from a patient treated with antithyroid drugs. The TCR sequence derives from a woman in her 30s with Graves disease. The genes are TRBV5-5 and TRBJ2-1; D is unclear. CDR3 bases: TGTGCCAGCAGCCCACGGCTCGACTCCTACAATGAGCAGTTCTTC. This codes for CASSPRLDSYNEQFF. Complete variable domain (other parts from reference TRBV5-5 and TRBJ2-1): DAGVTQSPTHLIKTRGQQVTLRCSPISGHKSVSWYQQVLGQGPQFIFQYYEKEERGRGNFPDRFSARQFPNYSSELNVNALLLGDSALYLCASSPRLDSYNEQFFGPGTRLTVL.